Following are 22 T cell receptor beta chains from one sample sequenced in a study of shared T cell receptors in the human thymus. Sequenced by immunoSEQ multiplex PCR; TCRdb stores in-frame clones only, minus some. The table shows hundreds of thousands of clones, with roughly 94% occurring only once. Sequenced input: thymocytes. The receptors derive from a human donor.

The V gene is TRBV5-6, the J gene TRBJ2-7, with a weak D call TRBD1 (5 bases). The V end was cut by 3 bases, the J end by 3 bases, with 13 bases between. The CDR3 runs to 14 residues. Germline lookup yields CDR1 SGHDT and CDR2 YYEEEE. This chain's CDR3 is CASSSKAGHYEQYF. The CDR3 DNA reads TGTGCCAGCAGCTCGAAGGCCGGACACTACGAGCAGTACTTC.

This clone came up a few times. This chain links TRBV7-9 with TRBJ1-1; D may be TRBD1 (5 bases). Germline CDR1 reads SEHNR; CDR2 reads FQNEAQ (reference sequence). The CDR3 extends over 18 amino acids. V lost 6 bases, J lost 0 bases, and 23 bases lay in between. CDR3 coding DNA: TGTGCCAGCAGGTCGGTCCGGGACCGATTTTTCATGAACACTGAAGCTTTCTTT. Residues: CASRSVRDRFFMNTEAFF.

To note about this clone: Other nucleotide sequences from this sample produce the same CDR3. J is TRBJ2-7 and V is TRBV10-2, with TRBD2 matching over 9 bases. The germline CDR1 and CDR2 sequences are WSHSY and SAAADI. This CDR3 is 14 amino acids long. V was clipped by 3 bases and J by 4 bases; unmatched bases: 4. The CDR3 region is CASSDRLAAYEQYF. The DNA of the CDR3 is TGCGCCAGCAGTGATAGACTAGCGGCTTACGAGCAGTACTTC.

This clone has just one count. The V and J genes are TRBV27 and TRBJ1-3; D remains ambiguous. V was cut by 6 bases and J by 4 bases, with 16 bases left in between. This CDR3 spans 15 amino acids. CDR1 is MNHEY and CDR2 is SMNVEV in the germline V gene (reference sequence). CDR3 in DNA: TGTGCCAGCAGCCCGGGTCCAGCGAAGGGAAACACCATATATTTT. This encodes CASSPGPAKGNTIYF.

The J gene is TRBJ2-7, the V gene TRBV29-1; TRBD2 agrees at 12 bases. Germline V CDR1 and CDR2: SQVTM, ANQGSEA. The CDR3 has 13 amino acids. J gave up 2 bases and V 4 bases, and 0 bases lay outside the gene matches. The CDR3 DNA sequence: TGCAGCGTTGGGACTAGCGGGACCTACGAGCAGTACTTC. It is translated as CSVGTSGTYEQYF.

The chain joins TRBV11-2 to TRBJ1-3; D is ambiguous. The length of the CDR3 is 17 residues. V was shortened by 2 bases and J by 0 bases, with 14 bases between the two germline ends. Per germline, CDR1 SGHAT and CDR2 FQNNGV. CDR3 nucleotide sequence: TGTGCCAGCAGCTTATCCAGGTGGGCCCTCTCTGGAAACACCATATATTTT. This gives the protein CASSLSRWALSGNTIYF.

V and J are TRBV27 and TRBJ2-3, with D possibly being TRBD2 (5 bases). Per the germline V gene, CDR1 is MNHEY and CDR2 is SMNVEV (reference sequence). CDR3 length: 17 amino acids. V lost 8 bases and J 4 bases, leaving 25 bases between the germline ends. CDR3 bases: TGTGCCAGCTGCCAGGACTGGCGGTCCCTCAACGCAGATACGCAGTATTTT. Protein sequence: CASCQDWRSLNADTQYF.

The V and J genes are TRBV19 and TRBJ2-7; no reliable D call. Trimming cost V 4 bases and J 0 bases, with 1 base left between them. Germline CDR1 and CDR2: LNHDA and SQIVND (reference sequence). CDR3 length: 11 residues. The CDR3 DNA reads TGTGCCAGTAGTAGCTCCTACGAGCAGTACTTC. Its translation is CASSSSYEQYF. Combining the CDR3 with reference TRBV19 and TRBJ2-7 gives the whole variable domain DGGITQSPKYLFRKEGQNVTLSCEQNLNHDAMYWYRQDPGQGLRLIYYSQIVNDFQKGDIAEGYSVSREKKESFPLTVTSAQKNPTAFYLCASSSSYEQYFGPGTRLTVT.

V and J are TRBV6-1 and TRBJ1-5; D is ambiguous. Trimming cost V 2 bases and J 10 bases, with 9 bases left between them. Germline CDR1 MNHNS, CDR2 SASEGT. This CDR3 is built from 12 residues. CDR3 amino acids: CASSELRSPQHF. DNA for the CDR3: TGTGCCAGCAGTGAATTGAGGAGTCCCCAGCATTTT.

The rearrangement joins TRBV6-4 to TRBJ2-3; D remains unclear. The germline V gene encodes CDR1 MRHNA and CDR2 SNTAGT. CDR3 length: 13 amino acids. V lost 0 bases to trimming and J lost 4 bases, with 5 bases between them. Here the CDR3 reads CASSDSGSDTQYF. Written as DNA, the CDR3 is TGTGCCAGCAGTGACTCAGGTTCAGATACGCAGTATTTT.

The chain links TRBV29-1 to TRBJ2-7, with 13 bases that match TRBD2. The CDR3 is made up of 15 amino acids. V shed 6 bases, J shed 1 base, and the junction held 6 bases outside the gene matches. Germline loops: CDR1 SQVTM, CDR2 ANQGSEA. CDR3 DNA sequence: TGCAGCGTCGGCGGACTAGCGGGAGAGTCCTACGAGCAGTACTTC. Protein sequence: CSVGGLAGESYEQYF.

V usage is TRBV12-2 and J usage is TRBJ2-7; whether TRBD2, the table's D call, matches the DNA was not checked. TRBV12-2 is classified as a pseudogene. The CDR3 is 14 amino acids. In nucleotides, the CDR3 is TGTGCAAGTCGGCCCCCGACTAGAGACGACGAGCAGTACTTC. It is translated as CASRPPTRDDEQYF.

The rearrangement joins TRBV19 to TRBJ2-3; D gene ambiguous. V was clipped by 5 bases and J by 1 base, with 7 bases between them. In germline, CDR1 is LNHDA, CDR2 SQIVND (reference sequence). The CDR3 runs 13 residues. Written as DNA, the CDR3 is TGTGCCAGTAGTCCTCTCGGCACAGATACGCAGTATTTT. It translates to CASSPLGTDTQYF.

The gene calls are TRBV6-1 and TRBJ2-5; D may correspond to TRBD1 or TRBD2 (5 bases each). V lost 6 bases and J lost 1, with 12 bases in between. Germline values: CDR1 MNHNS, CDR2 SASEGT. The CDR3 is made up of 14 amino acids. The CDR3 DNA is TGTGCCAGCAGCCCGGGGCAGGGCCAAGAGACCCAGTACTTC. Protein sequence: CASSPGQGQETQYF.

V is TRBV7-8 and J is TRBJ1-2; tentative D call: TRBD1 (6 bases). This CDR3 is built from 20 residues. Germline V gene sequence: CDR1 SGHVS, CDR2 FQNEAQ. Trimming shortened V by 4 bases and J by 4 bases, and 31 bases separated the two germline ends. The CDR3 bases are TGTGCCAGCAGCTCGAACCTGGACAGTGGAATAAAATCCGGATTCTATGGCTACACCTTC. It translates to CASSSNLDSGIKSGFYGYTF.

The CDR3 sequence is CATSSPWGNEQFF. The CDR3 DNA follows: TGTGCCACCAGCAGCCCTTGGGGGAATGAGCAGTTCTTC. V gene TRBV15 combines with J gene TRBJ2-1; either TRBD1 or TRBD2 may fit D (5 bases each). Germline V gives CDR1 LNHNV, CDR2 YYDKDF (reference sequence). This CDR3 has 13 residues. Trimming shortened V by 3 bases and J by 7 bases, and 10 bases separated the two germline ends.

V gene TRBV5-1 combines with J gene TRBJ2-7; D is possibly TRBD1 (7 bases). Deletions cut 1 base from V and 5 bases from J, with 16 bases between. This CDR3 has 15 amino acids. Germline assignment: CDR1 SGHRS and CDR2 YFSETQ. CDR3 region: CASSLRRGPSNEQYF. The CDR3 DNA sequence: TGCGCCAGCAGCTTGAGGAGGGGGCCTAGCAACGAGCAGTACTTC. The full variable domain, with the rest looked up from reference TRBV5-1 and TRBJ2-7, is KAGVTQTPRYLIKTRGQQVTLSCSPISGHRSVSWYQQTPGQGLQFLFEYFSETQRNKGNFPGRFSGRQFSNSRSEMNVSTLELGDSALYLCASSLRRGPSNEQYFGPGTRLTVT.

The rearrangement uses TRBV4-1 and TRBJ1-1; no clear D. The CDR3 spans 15 residues. From germline, CDR1 is MGHRA and CDR2 YSYEKL. Trimming stripped 0 bases from V and 1 base from J, with 9 bases between. This CDR3 reads CASSQDSIRNTEAFF. CDR3 coding DNA: TGCGCCAGCAGCCAAGATTCGATCAGGAACACTGAAGCTTTCTTT.

The chain joins TRBV6-6 to TRBJ2-5; D is perhaps TRBD2 (6 bases). Trimming removed 7 bases at V and 4 bases at J, with 13 bases between. Per the germline V gene, CDR1 is MNHNY and CDR2 is SVGAGI (reference sequence). This CDR3 is built from 13 residues. The CDR3 coding sequence is TGTGCCAGCACGGGCGGGGCAATAGAGACCCAGTACTTC. Its protein is CASTGGAIETQYF.

V and J are TRBV28 and TRBJ1-2, with TRBD1 identical over 11 bases. This CDR3 is built from 15 residues. The ends lost 6 bases at V and 6 bases at J; junction bases unmatched: 9. The germline gives CDR1 MDHEN, CDR2 SYDVKM. DNA for the CDR3: TGTGCCAGCAGCACATCCGGGACAGGGGGTAATGGCTACACCTTC. This codes for CASSTSGTGGNGYTF.

This clone was seen once. This chain joins TRBV6-6 and TRBJ1-2; 9 bases match TRBD1. V was pared by 4 bases and J by 0 bases, with 3 bases of the junction left unmatched. Germline V CDR1 and CDR2: MNHNY, SVGAGI (reference sequence). CDR3 length: 15 residues. The CDR3 loop is CASSSRTGANYGYTF. In DNA form, the CDR3 reads TGTGCCAGCAGTTCCCGGACAGGGGCTAACTATGGCTACACCTTC.

The chain uses TRBV11-2 and TRBJ2-7; a possible D gene is TRBD2 (6 bases). From germline, CDR1 is SGHAT and CDR2 FQNNGV. Trimming took 1 base from V and 2 from J, leaving 12 bases between them. The CDR3 length is 15 residues. As DNA, the CDR3 is TGTGCCAGCAGCTTAGGCGGGGAGGTGGCCTACGAGCAGTACTTC. It yields the protein CASSLGGEVAYEQYF.